Listed below are T cell receptor beta chains from one sample, sequenced in a study of cytomegalovirus exposure and HLA in healthy donors. TCRdb keeps only in-frame clones here, not all; method: immunoSEQ multiplex PCR. The sample includes approximately 220,000 clones, over 80% seen only once; the top ten take roughly 0.7%. The material sequenced was PBMCs. The receptors shown here come from a boy between 2 and 10 years old in good health and CMV-seronegative. CDR3s include the opening cysteine and the closing phenylalanine or tryptophan. A D gene is named only where the DNA matches it firmly. Only part of the rows carry a size: once, few, many, or a class if the clone is expanded.

clone size	D gene	V gene	J gene	CDR3 DNA	CDR3 protein
NA	NA	TRBV25-1	TRBJ2-4	TGTGCCAGCAGTTCCTCTCTAGCGCGGGCAAACATTCAGTACTTC	CASSSSLARANIQYF
NA	TRBD1	TRBV6-1	TRBJ1-2	TGTGCCAGTCTTTCGGGACAGCCCGACGGTGGCTACACCTTC	CASLSGQPDGGYTF
few	NA	TRBV15	TRBJ1-5	TGTGCCGCCGGGGAGGATTCTAGCAATCAGCCCCAGCATTTT	CAAGEDSSNQPQHF
NA	TRBD1	TRBV7-9	TRBJ1-3	TGTGCCAGCAGCTGGGGACAGGGACATACTGGAAACACCATATATTTT	CASSWGQGHTGNTIYF
NA	TRBD1	TRBV18	TRBJ1-2	TGTGCCAGCTCACCGTCGACAGGGATTCGTGGCTACACCTTC	CASSPSTGIRGYTF
once	TRBD2	TRBV9	TRBJ2-3	TGTGCCAGCAGCGTTAGCGGGGGGTTCGCAGATACGCAGTATTTT	CASSVSGGFADTQYF
NA	TRBD2	TRBV5-6	TRBJ2-5	TGTGCCAGCAGCCGTTACGGGACTAGCGGGAGGTTAGGGGAGACCCAGTACTTC	CASSRYGTSGRLGETQYF
NA	TRBD2	TRBV5-1	TRBJ2-7	TGCGCCAGCAGCCTCGGACTAGCGGGCGTCACCTACGAGCAGTACTTC	CASSLGLAGVTYEQYF
NA	NA	TRBV30	TRBJ2-7	TGTGCCTGGAGTTTCCATCCGCGTGGGGCTTCTGGGTCCTACGAGCAGTACTTC	CAWSFHPRGASGSYEQYF
once	TRBD1	TRBV18	TRBJ1-1	TGTGCCAGCTCAGCCCTACAGGGGGCTATTGCTGAAGCTTTCTTT	CASSALQGAIAEAFF
NA	NA	TRBV7-8	TRBJ1-6	TGTGCCAGCAGCTTACTGGTCGGGAATTCACCCCTCCACTTT	CASSLLVGNSPLHF
NA	NA	TRBV5-1	TRBJ2-2	TGCGCCAGCAGCTTGGGAACCCCCGGCACCGGGGAGCTGTTTTTT	CASSLGTPGTGELFF
NA	NA	TRBV2	TRBJ2-2	TGTGCCAGCGTAACGATGTCGGAAGGAGCTTCGAACGCGAACACCGGGGAGCTGTTTTTT	CASVTMSEGASNANTGELFF
NA	NA	TRBV7-9	TRBJ2-5	TGTGCCAGCAGCTCACAGGGAGGGGAAGAGACCCAGTACTTC	CASSSQGGEETQYF
NA	TRBD1	TRBV30	TRBJ1-2	TGTGCCTTAGGGGGCGGCTACACCTTC	CALGGGYTF
NA	TRBD1	TRBV30	TRBJ2-5	TGTGCCTGGAGTCCGGGACAGGGGAGGAAGACCCAGTACTTC	CAWSPGQGRKTQYF
NA	TRBD1	TRBV5-5	TRBJ1-2	TGTGCCAGCAGCTCTCCTGGGACAGGGGTTTTACCTAACTATGGCTACACCTTC	CASSSPGTGVLPNYGYTF
NA	NA	TRBV7-9	TRBJ1-2	TGTGCCAGCAGCCTGGCTATCCGAGCGGATGGCTACACCTTC	CASSLAIRADGYTF
NA	TRBD2	TRBV2	TRBJ2-1	TGTGCCAGCAGATTGACTAGCGACAATGAGCAGTTCTTC	CASRLTSDNEQFF
NA	TRBD2	TRBV2	TRBJ2-7	TGTGCCAGCAGTGCCTATAGCGGGAGTATCTCCTACGAGCAGTACTTC	CASSAYSGSISYEQYF
NA	NA	TRBV6-1	TRBJ2-1	TGTGCCAGCATAGGGGGTGAGCAGTTCTTC	CASIGGEQFF
NA	NA	TRBV19	TRBJ2-1	TGTGCCAGTAGTATGGGGCAGGGCTACTACAATGAGCAGTTCTTC	CASSMGQGYYNEQFF
once	NA	TRBV5-8	TRBJ2-5	TGTGCCAGCAGCCTGGTACGGGTCACCCCGGGGTACTTC	CASSLVRVTPGYF
NA	NA	TRBV27	TRBJ2-7	TGTGCCAGCCGAAGGGGCCCGGCCTACGAGCAGTACTTC	CASRRGPAYEQYF
NA	TRBD2	TRBV9	TRBJ2-1	TGTGCCAGCAGCATGGGACTAGCGGCGGCGAAGGAGCAGTTCTTC	CASSMGLAAAKEQFF
few	NA	TRBV5-1	TRBJ1-1	TGCGCCAGCAGCTTGGAGGGGTGGAACACTGAAGCTTTCTTT	CASSLEGWNTEAFF
NA	TRBD1	TRBV2	TRBJ2-7	TGTGCCAGCAGGACCCACGGACAGGGCTACGAGCAGTACTTC	CASRTHGQGYEQYF
NA	NA	TRBV6-5	TRBJ1-2	TGTGCCAGCAGCCGGGACACCTGGGGCTACACCTTC	CASSRDTWGYTF
NA	TRBD1	TRBV14	TRBJ2-7	TGTGCCAGCAGCCAAGGGACAGGGGCCTCCTACGAGCAGTACTTC	CASSQGTGASYEQYF
NA	NA	TRBV2	TRBJ2-3	TGTGCCAGCACCTGGGGGGATACTAGCACAGATACGCAGTATTTT	CASTWGDTSTDTQYF
NA	NA	TRBV5-6	TRBJ1-2	TGTGCCAGCAGCCCCACCCTAGACAGTCATGGCTACACCTTC	CASSPTLDSHGYTF
NA	NA	TRBV30	TRBJ1-1	TGTGCCTGGAGGGGGCAGCTCATGAACACTGAAGCTTTCTTT	CAWRGQLMNTEAFF
NA	NA	TRBV6-1	TRBJ2-7	TGTGCCAGCACGGGGGTTCCCGGACCCTACGAGCAGTACTTC	CASTGVPGPYEQYF
NA	TRBD1	TRBV13	TRBJ1-5	TGTGCCAGCAGCTTGGGACAGGGAGGCAATCAGCCCCAGCATTTT	CASSLGQGGNQPQHF
NA	NA	TRBV7-9	TRBJ2-1	TGTGCCAGCAGCTTACGACCGGGGGTCAACAATGAGCAGTTCTTC	CASSLRPGVNNEQFF
NA	TRBD2	TRBV2	TRBJ2-7	TGTGCCAGCACCCAATATGGGAGGGGAACCTACGAGCAGTACTTC	CASTQYGRGTYEQYF
NA	NA	TRBV7-2	TRBJ2-7	TGTGCCAGCAGCTTAGGGGCGGGGCCCTACGAGCAGTACTTC	CASSLGAGPYEQYF
NA	NA	TRBV6-4	TRBJ1-5	TGTGCCAGCAGTTTAACAGTAAATCAGCCCCAGCATTTT	CASSLTVNQPQHF
NA	NA	TRBV19	TRBJ1-3	TGTGCCAGTAGTAGCCGGGGACAAGGAGTTGGAAACACCATATATTTT	CASSSRGQGVGNTIYF
NA	TRBD2	TRBV5-4	TRBJ2-5	TGTGCCAGCAGCTTGGCCGGCGGGGGGGGACAAGAGACCCAGTACTTC	CASSLAGGGGQETQYF
NA	NA	TRBV9	TRBJ2-3	TGTGCCAGCAGCGTAGTGGGCAGGATCACAGATACGCAGTATTTT	CASSVVGRITDTQYF
NA	NA	TRBV6-1	TRBJ1-2	TGTGCCAGCAGTCAACAGGGAATCGGCTATGGCTACACCTTC	CASSQQGIGYGYTF